This T cell receptor (beta chain) was retrieved from a study of technical replicates of blood from a handful of donors. This CDR3 is 17 amino acids long. V was pared by 0 bases and J by 7 bases, with 13 bases of the junction left unmatched. Germline-derived CDR1 and CDR2 are SGHRS and YFSETQ. TCRdb's copy holds only in-frame clones and misses some; the assay was immunoSEQ multiplex PCR. The sample lists around 81,000 clones, under 97% seen once, with 0.36% in the top ten. The clonotype was recovered from a human donor in good health. The sequenced sample consisted of T cells isolated from PBMCs. The chain carries TRBV5-1 and TRBJ2-1; 7 bases are shared with TRBD2. The DNA of the CDR3 is TGCGCCAGCAGCTTGGGGGACTACTCATGGAGTGCTAATGAGCAGTTCTTC. It yields the protein CASSLGDYSWSANEQFF.